These T cell receptor beta chains were read from a single sample in a study of cytomegalovirus exposure and HLA in healthy donors. Produced via immunoSEQ multiplex PCR; TCRdb's table is partial and in-frame only. Of more than 65,000 clones in the sample, about four fifths are singletons; the top ten hold 5.5% to 6%. Sequencing was performed on PBMCs. The receptors were gathered from a man between 18 and 29 years old in good health and CMV-seropositive. The CDR3 runs from the conserved cysteine through the conserved F or W. A D gene is named only where the DNA matches it firmly. The size of a clone is reported for some rows only, either as once, few or many, or as a class for expanded clones.

v_call	clone_size	j_call	d_call	cdr3_aa	cdr3_nt
TRBV7-9	-	TRBJ1-4	-	CASSVFATNEKLFF	TGTGCCAGCAGCGTATTTGCAACTAATGAAAAACTGTTTTTT
TRBV5-4	-	TRBJ1-4	-	CASSGRGGEKLFF	TGTGCCAGCAGCGGAAGGGGCGGCGAAAAACTGTTTTTT
TRBV6-5	-	TRBJ1-1	-	CASGGGGTEAFF	TGTGCCAGCGGTGGGGGCGGCACTGAAGCTTTCTTT
TRBV19	few	TRBJ2-2	TRBD2	CASSELAGAGELFF	TGTGCCAGTAGCGAACTAGCGGGAGCCGGGGAGCTGTTTTTT
TRBV5-1	-	TRBJ2-7	TRBD1	CASSLGPTGPPYEQYF	TGCGCCAGCAGCTTGGGACCGACAGGGCCCCCCTACGAGCAGTACTTC
TRBV2	-	TRBJ2-2	-	CASSNPGFTGELFF	TGTGCCAGCAGTAACCCAGGGTTTACCGGGGAGCTGTTTTTT
TRBV5-1	-	TRBJ2-5	-	CASTGGPLRGETQYF	TGCGCCAGCACCGGAGGGCCCTTGCGAGGAGAGACCCAGTACTTC
TRBV11-3	-	TRBJ2-7	-	CASRPRTAYEQYF	TGTGCCAGCAGGCCCCGGACAGCCTACGAGCAGTACTTC
TRBV19	few	TRBJ2-1	-	CASSIVPNNEQFF	TGTGCCAGTAGTATAGTCCCCAACAATGAGCAGTTCTTC
TRBV4-2	once	TRBJ2-7	TRBD2	CASSQVGTSAYEQYF	TGTGCCAGCAGCCAAGTCGGGACTAGCGCCTACGAGCAGTACTTC